This entry is about one T cell receptor beta chain. Antigen unknown. Clones were read by immunoSEQ multiplex PCR, and TCRdb kept only the in-frame ones, dropping some. The sample carries around 64,000 clones, approximately 93% recorded once. The data originate from a study of T cells in localized non-small cell lung cancer. Findings of the study overall: Out of the top 100 tumor clones, a median about 50 were seen in adjacent lung. Among blood samples, higher T cell density accompanied longer overall survival. Clonality peaked in uninvolved adjacent lung rather than tumor. Only one tumor region went through sequencing, so heterogeneity may still be there.

V lost 8 bases and J lost 3, with 26 bases in between. CDR3 size: 17 residues. The clonotype was recovered from a man aged 40 to 70 with stage I lung adenocarcinoma. Source: peripheral blood, taken before any cancer treatment. V gene TRBV23-1 combines with J gene TRBJ2-7; weak D call: TRBD2 (5 bases). TRBV23-1 is labeled an ORF, and its function is uncertain. The CDR3 region has the DNA TGCGCCAGCGGACGGCTGAGGGCGATCCGTCGGCGCTACGAGCAGTACTTC. Protein sequence: CASGRLRAIRRRYEQYF.